This T cell receptor (beta chain) originates from a study of control samples from healthy donors and cancer patients. Looked up from germline, CDR1 is LNHDA and CDR2 is SQIVND (reference sequence). This CDR3 region has 18 residues. Trimming cost V 7 bases and J 7 bases, with 26 bases left between them. The table came from immunoSEQ multiplex PCR; TCRdb's copy has only in-frame clones and leaves some out. Of roughly 50,000 clones listed, almost 96% are singletons. The sequence was collected from a woman in her twenties or thirties in good health. Input material: blood. The V gene is TRBV19, the J gene TRBJ1-6; D is unclear. The chain's CDR3 is CASTALSAGPLLNSPLHF. The DNA for the CDR3 is TGTGCCAGTACCGCGCTGTCGGCAGGACCACTATTGAATTCACCCCTCCACTTT.